The present TCR beta chain was sequenced within a study of regulatory T cells in long-lasting Graves disease. Building the TCR beta libraries relied on iRepertoire HTBI primers, and CDR3 regions underwent Arm-PCR. TCRdb re-called the multiplex PCR reads with MiXCR, one entry per CDR3 protein. This table has 350,000 to 500,000 distinct CDR3 sequences, around a fifth appearing once. Time point given: persistent/refractory GD, antithyroid drugs over 5 years with positive TRAb. Scientists built the TCR library using RNA that was extracted from PBMCs. A few counts support this clonotype. The CDR3 has 19 amino acids. Germline values: CDR1 MNHEY, CDR2 SVGEGT. Trimming took off 3 bases at V and 3 bases at J, with 23 bases between the two ends.

The source of this sequence is a female donor with Graves disease. The rearrangement uses TRBV6-2 or TRBV6-3 and TRBJ2-2, with TRBD2 as a possible D gene (7 bases). The sequencing here drew on peripheral blood mononuclear cells (PBMCs), taken when the disease was refractory, from a patient treated with antithyroid drugs. The CDR3 loop reads CASSYWDIGGRGHTGELFF. The CDR3 nucleotides are TGTGCCAGCAGTTATTGGGACATAGGTGGGAGGGGTCACACCGGGGAGCTGTTTTTT.